Listed below are T cell receptor beta chains from one sample, sequenced in a study of shared T cell receptors in the human thymus. Here immunoSEQ multiplex PCR was the method, and the copy in TCRdb shows in-frame clones only, minus some. The repertoire holds about 710,000 clones, more than 75% seen once, with more than 0.009% in the top ten. This sample also belongs to another study, concerning human thymus T cells.

Sequencing was carried out using thymocytes. The receptors here all came from a boy less than two years old with a congenital heart defect. The CDR3 runs from the conserved cysteine through the conserved F or W. A D gene is named only where the DNA matches it firmly. Size tells how often a clone was seen (once, few, many) or the class of an expanded clone, and some rows leave it out.

clone size | J gene | CDR3 length | V gene | D gene | CDR3 DNA | CDR3 protein
NA | TRBJ2-7 | 13 | TRBV18 | NA | TGTGCCAGCTCACTTTCCGAGACAGCCGAGCAGTACTTC | CASSLSETAEQYF
NA | TRBJ1-4 | 16 | TRBV21-1 | NA | TGTGCCAGCAGCAACATACCCGGGACAGGGGTTGAAAAACTGTTTTTT | CASSNIPGTGVEKLFF
NA | TRBJ1-6 | 16 | TRBV6-1 | NA | TGTGCCAGCAGTGTTAGGATCAGGGCCCTAAATTCACCCCTCCACTTT | CASSVRIRALNSPLHF
NA | TRBJ2-1 | 15 | TRBV5-1 | NA | TGCGCCAGCAGCCCAGGGAGGAGCTCCTACAATGAGCAGTTCTTC | CASSPGRSSYNEQFF
NA | TRBJ2-5 | 18 | TRBV27 | TRBD2 | TGTGCCAGCAGTTTATATGGGGTAGCGGGGGGGGACCAAGAGACCCAGTACTTC | CASSLYGVAGGDQETQYF
few | TRBJ2-1 | 13 | TRBV16 | NA | TGTGCCAGCAGCCAATCGCTCGGGAACTATGAGTTCTTC | CASSQSLGNYEFF
NA | TRBJ1-1 | 18 | TRBV5-4 | TRBD1 | TGTGCCAGCAGCTTGTATACTGTTGCAGGGGGCTTGGGCACTGAAGCTTTCTTT | CASSLYTVAGGLGTEAFF
NA | TRBJ1-6 | 14 | TRBV28 | NA | TGTGCCAGCAGTTCCGGACAGTGGGGACCACCCCTCCACTTT | CASSSGQWGPPLHF
NA | TRBJ2-1 | 18 | TRBV10-1 | NA | TGCGCCAGCAGTGAGTCGACTCTGGGCCAGGGATCCTACAATGAGCAGTTCTTC | CASSESTLGQGSYNEQFF
NA | TRBJ2-7 | 12 | TRBV5-6 | TRBD2 | TGTGCCAGCAGCTTGTCGGGGGGAGGGCAGTACTTC | CASSLSGGGQYF
NA | TRBJ2-1 | 16 | TRBV28 | TRBD1 | TGTGCCAGCAGTTTTGGAATCCGGGACAGGAACAATGAGCAGTTCTTC | CASSFGIRDRNNEQFF
NA | TRBJ2-1 | 16 | TRBV5-1 | TRBD2 | TGCGCCAGCAGCAGGCCCGGGACTATACTCTTCAATGAGCAGTTCTTC | CASSRPGTILFNEQFF
NA | TRBJ2-7 | 15 | TRBV9 | NA | TGTGCCAGCAGCGTAGGAGGGACATCAAGTTACGAGCAGTACTTC | CASSVGGTSSYEQYF
NA | TRBJ2-7 | 14 | TRBV7-9 | NA | TGTGCCAGCAGCTTAACAGGGAAGGACTACGAGCAGTACTTC | CASSLTGKDYEQYF
few | TRBJ2-7 | 13 | TRBV7-6 | NA | TGTGCCAGCAGCCACAGACAATCCTACGAGCAGTACTTC | CASSHRQSYEQYF
NA | TRBJ1-1 | 16 | TRBV7-2 | TRBD1 | TGTGCCAGCAGCTTAGGGGGGACAGGGTTCAAGACTGAAGCTTTCTTT | CASSLGGTGFKTEAFF
NA | TRBJ2-7 | 18 | TRBV6-1 | NA | TGTGCCAGCAGTGAATCCTCGGTAATACAGGGTCCGTCCTACGAGCAGTACTTC | CASSESSVIQGPSYEQYF
NA | TRBJ1-3 | 16 | TRBV4-3 | NA | TGCGCCAGCAGCCAAGAATTCGGGGGGCTTGGAAACACCATATATTTT | CASSQEFGGLGNTIYF
NA | TRBJ2-1 | 17 | TRBV28 | TRBD2 | TGTGCCAGCAGTGCCCCATCTAGCGGTAGCTCCTACAATGAGCAGTTCTTC | CASSAPSSGSSYNEQFF
NA | TRBJ1-1 | 16 | TRBV13 | NA | TGTGCCAGCAGCCCGATGGACAGATTCGGAGGCACTGAAGCTTTCTTT | CASSPMDRFGGTEAFF
NA | TRBJ1-2 | 16 | TRBV5-6 | TRBD1 | TGTGCCAGCAGCCCTCCCTACAGGGGGCGTCTGGGTGGCTACACCTTC | CASSPPYRGRLGGYTF
NA | TRBJ1-2 | 15 | TRBV30 | NA | TGTGCCTGGAGTCCCTCCGGGGATGCTAACTATGGCTACACCTTC | CAWSPSGDANYGYTF
NA | TRBJ2-7 | 16 | TRBV28 | TRBD1 | TGTGCCAGCAGTCCCATGGGACAGGAAAGGTTGTACGAGCAGTACTTC | CASSPMGQERLYEQYF
NA | TRBJ1-2 | 12 | TRBV2 | NA | TGTGCGGGATCGCCGGGGGTCTATGGCTACACCTTC | CAGSPGVYGYTF
NA | TRBJ2-7 | 15 | TRBV7-8 | NA | TGTGCCAGCAGCTTAAGCGTATCACCAGCCTACGAGCAGTACTTC | CASSLSVSPAYEQYF
NA | TRBJ1-5 | 17 | TRBV4-1 | NA | TGCGCCAGCAGCCAAGATCTCCGGGGGTTGATCAATCAGCCCCAGCATTTT | CASSQDLRGLINQPQHF
few | TRBJ2-1 | 13 | TRBV4-3 | NA | TGCGCCAGCAGCCAAGACTCGGGAAATGAGCAGTTCTTC | CASSQDSGNEQFF
NA | TRBJ1-6 | 17 | TRBV7-6 | NA | TGTGCCAGCAGCTTAGTAGTGAGAAGGCCGGGAGGGGGACCCCTCCACTTT | CASSLVVRRPGGGPLHF
NA | TRBJ1-2 | 11 | TRBV30 | TRBD1 | TGTGCCTTGGACAGGGGGGACGGCTACACCTTC | CALDRGDGYTF
NA | TRBJ1-4 | 13 | TRBV28 | TRBD1 | TGTGCCAGCCGTCGGGACAGGGATGCAAAACTGTTTTTT | CASRRDRDAKLFF
NA | TRBJ1-2 | 15 | TRBV19 | TRBD1 | TGTGCCAGTAGCTACAGGGGGCCCGTCCCTTGGAGCTACACCTTC | CASSYRGPVPWSYTF
NA | TRBJ2-3 | 17 | TRBV4-3 | NA | TGCGCCAGCAGCCAAGTGGCGGGGAGCGATAGGGCAGATACGCAGTATTTT | CASSQVAGSDRADTQYF
NA | TRBJ1-3 | 15 | TRBV13 | NA | TGTGCCAGCAGCTCCCTCGGGGGATCTGGAAACACCATATATTTT | CASSSLGGSGNTIYF
once | TRBJ2-2 | 15 | TRBV6-5 | TRBD1 | TGTGCCAGCAGTTCCGGGACAGGGGACACCGGGGAGCTGTTTTTT | CASSSGTGDTGELFF
once | TRBJ1-1 | 17 | TRBV4-3 | NA | TGCGCCAGCAGCCACGAACAACCTAAGGATTGGAGGACTGAAGCTTTCTTT | CASSHEQPKDWRTEAFF
NA | TRBJ2-7 | 15 | TRBV27 | TRBD1 | TGTGCCAGCAGCCCGTACGGGACAGGGGTATACGAGCAGTACTTC | CASSPYGTGVYEQYF
NA | TRBJ2-5 | 14 | TRBV9 | TRBD1 | TGTGCCAGCAGCTTCGACAGGGTGGAAGAGACCCAGTACTTC | CASSFDRVEETQYF
NA | TRBJ2-5 | 15 | TRBV5-6 | TRBD1 | TGTGCCAGCAGCTCCTACAGGGGTAACCAAGAGACCCAGTACTTC | CASSSYRGNQETQYF
few | TRBJ1-1 | 14 | TRBV6-1 | NA | TGTGCCAGCAGTGAAGCGCGTGAGAACACTGAAGCTTTCTTT | CASSEARENTEAFF
NA | TRBJ2-3 | 14 | TRBV4-3 | NA | TGCGCCAGCAGCCGAGGGGGAGGCACAGATACGCAGTATTTT | CASSRGGGTDTQYF
NA | TRBJ1-2 | 19 | TRBV29-1 | TRBD1 | TGCAGCGTTGAAGACCGAAGGGACAGTCTCAACTTAGCTAACTATGGCTACACCTTC | CSVEDRRDSLNLANYGYTF
NA | TRBJ2-7 | 18 | TRBV21-1 | NA | TGTGCCAGCAGCAAACATCACCCGGGGGACAGGGCGTCCTACGAGCAGTACTTC | CASSKHHPGDRASYEQYF
NA | TRBJ2-7 | 14 | TRBV5-1 | NA | TGCGCCAGCAGCTTCAGGTGTAGTTCCTACGAGCAGTACTTC | CASSFRCSSYEQYF
NA | TRBJ2-7 | 14 | TRBV5-8 | TRBD1 | TGTGCCAGCAGCGGGGGACAGGTCTTCTACGAGCAGTACTTC | CASSGGQVFYEQYF
NA | TRBJ2-7 | 17 | TRBV11-2 | NA | TGTGCCAGCAGCCCACTCAGGACAGCGGAGCACACCTACGAGCAGTACTTC | CASSPLRTAEHTYEQYF
NA | TRBJ2-7 | 16 | TRBV6-6 | NA | TGTGCCAGCAGAACCACGACAGGCCTGTCAGATTACGAGCAGTACTTC | CASRTTTGLSDYEQYF
NA | TRBJ2-6 | 20 | TRBV5-1 | NA | TGCGCCAGCAGCTTTCTGAAACGGCGGGACAGAAGCTCTGGGGCCAACGTCCTGACTTTC | CASSFLKRRDRSSGANVLTF
NA | TRBJ1-1 | 14 | TRBV5-6 | NA | TGTGCCAGCAGCTTGGTCGGGTCCGGCACTGAAGCTTTCTTT | CASSLVGSGTEAFF
once | TRBJ1-5 | 16 | TRBV15 | TRBD1 | TGTGCCACCAGCAGTCGGGACAGCGATAGCAATCAGCCCCAGCATTTT | CATSSRDSDSNQPQHF
once | TRBJ2-5 | 15 | TRBV25-1 | NA | TGTGCCAGCAGTGGGGCGGGACCCACGAAAGAGACCCAGTACTTC | CASSGAGPTKETQYF
once | TRBJ1-2 | 14 | TRBV11-2 | NA | TGTGCCAGCAGCTTAGGGTGGGGAGACTATGGCTACACCTTC | CASSLGWGDYGYTF
once | TRBJ1-1 | 16 | TRBV7-2 | TRBD1 | TGTGCCAGCAGCTTAAGGGGGACAGACCTGAACACTGAAGCTTTCTTT | CASSLRGTDLNTEAFF
once | TRBJ2-1 | 15 | TRBV27 | TRBD2 | TGTGCCAGCAGTTCACCGGGACTAGCGAGTAATGAGCAGTTCTTC | CASSSPGLASNEQFF
once | TRBJ2-1 | 18 | TRBV10-3 | TRBD2 | TGTGCCATCAGTGAGTCCAGACTAGCGGGAGAAGCCTACAATGAGCAGTTCTTC | CAISESRLAGEAYNEQFF
NA | TRBJ2-5 | 14 | TRBV7-6 | TRBD1 | TGTGCCAGCAGCCGGGGACAGTTCCAAGAGACCCAGTACTTC | CASSRGQFQETQYF
NA | TRBJ1-2 | 12 | TRBV28 | NA | TGTGCCAGCAATGGGGGCGACTATGGCTACACCTTC | CASNGGDYGYTF
NA | TRBJ2-7 | 15 | TRBV5-5 | NA | TGTGCCAGCAGCTTGACAGGGCCACACTCCTACGAGCAGTACTTC | CASSLTGPHSYEQYF
NA | TRBJ1-4 | 20 | TRBV4-3 | TRBD1 | TGCGCCAGCAGCCAATTCCACCGGGACAGGGGCGAGGTACCGAATGAAAAACTGTTTTTT | CASSQFHRDRGEVPNEKLFF